Each of the 10 T cell receptor beta chains below was sequenced from the same sample in a study of molecular identifiers for immune sequencing clone quantification (dated by TCRdb to the late 2010s). The library was obtained by PCR. The instrument was an Illumina HiSeq 4000. TCRdb reworked the public reads: Q25 trimming with fastp, MiXCR clone assembly, productive beta chains retained. Each CDR3 protein gets just one entry, which takes the most common genes and DNA from the rows behind it. The sample data list tens of thousands of distinct CDR3 sequences, and 17% of these were observed just once. The top ten constitute around 0.99% of the sample. The sample taken for sequencing was naive CD8+ T cells from blood, with Jurkat cell RNA spiked in. This sample's cell subset or site label indicates: FACS-sorted CD8+CD4-CCR7+CD45RA+ naive T cells. The receptor source for this set is a human donor in good health. Some libraries in this study had Jurkat cell RNA spiked in.

In the case of this clonotype: Germline is not matched at one junction end, which may reflect a read error. The genes are TRBV29-1 and TRBJ2-4; the D gene is possibly TRBD2 (7 bases). The V gene's germline CDR1 is SQVTM and CDR2 ANQGSEA. This CDR3 region has 15 residues. Here the CDR3 reads CSVEPGTGGKTIQCF. In DNA, the CDR3 is TGCAGCGTAGAACCCGGGACGGGGGGCAAAACCATTCAGTGCTTC.

This clonotype was recorded at least ten times. The chain employs TRBV29-1 and TRBJ2-7; 8 nucleotides agree with TRBD1. Germline assignment: CDR1 SQVTM and CDR2 ANQGSEA. This CDR3 comprises 13 residues. V lost 6 bases, J lost 6 bases, and 10 bases stayed unmatched. The CDR3: CSVGDRGLGEQYF. The CDR3 DNA is TGCAGCGTGGGAGACAGGGGCCTGGGCGAGCAGTACTTC.

Comments on this clonotype: A much larger clone lies a single base off, so this may be a read error. V and J are TRBV12-3 or TRBV12-4 and TRBJ2-2; D perhaps matches TRBD2 (6 bases). The CDR3 contains 15 residues. For the CDR3, the DNA is TGTGCCACCCGTGCGGGGCGAAGGAACACCAGGGAGCTGTTTTTT. Translating it yields CATRAGRRNTRELFF.

The rearrangement uses TRBV2 and TRBJ1-3; D gene uncertain. Per the germline V gene, CDR1 is SNHLY and CDR2 is FYNNEI. The V and J ends lost 7 bases and 1 base respectively, with 11 bases between them. The CDR3 contains 14 residues. CDR3 sequence reads: CASTAGVSGNTIYF. The CDR3 DNA reads TGTGCCAGCACGGCAGGCGTTTCTGGAAACACCATATATTTT.

This clonotype was seen ten or more times. The rearrangement joins TRBV2 to TRBJ2-1; D gene uncertain. This CDR3 region has 16 residues. V was pared by 4 bases and J by 9 bases, with 22 bases between. The germline gives CDR1 SNHLY, CDR2 FYNNEI. CDR3 loop: CASSGTDPLPAVEQFF. The CDR3 region has the DNA TGTGCCAGCAGTGGTACAGACCCCCTGCCCGCGGTTGAGCAGTTCTTC.

This clonotype was counted at least ten times. The chain employs TRBV20-1 and TRBJ2-7; D is uncertain. The CDR3 extends over 15 amino acids. Germline V CDR1 and CDR2: DFQATT, SNEGSKA (reference sequence). Trimming stripped 3 bases from V and 0 bases from J, with 15 bases between. The CDR3 protein is CSASPDQLSSYEQYF. CDR3 nucleotide sequence: TGCAGTGCTAGCCCGGACCAACTTAGCTCCTACGAGCAGTACTTC.

This clonotype was observed a handful of times. A single base separates this from a much larger clone, so it may be a read error. The chain is built from TRBV10-3 and TRBJ2-5, with D unclear. Germline values: CDR1 ENHRY, CDR2 SYGVKD. This CDR3 contains 13 residues. Deletions cut 3 bases from V and 1 base from J, with 6 bases between. Here the CDR3 reads CAISDVSQETQYF. The CDR3 region has the DNA TGTGCCATCAGTGATGTTAGCCAAGAGACCCAGTACTTC.

This clonotype is medium-sized by share. V is TRBV7-2 and J is TRBJ2-1, with a tentative D call TRBD1 (5 bases). The CDR3 extends over 12 amino acids. V dropped 1 base and J dropped 9 bases, with 7 bases sitting between them. The germline gives CDR1 SGHTA, CDR2 FQGNSA. The chain's CDR3 is CASSLGTGEQFF. Written as DNA, the CDR3 is TGTGCCAGCAGCTTAGGAACAGGTGAGCAGTTCTTC.

This clonotype has at least ten counts. CDR3 amino acids: CASSELSSGSYGEQFF. In nucleotides, the CDR3 is TGTGCCAGCAGTGAATTATCTAGCGGGAGTTACGGTGAGCAGTTCTTC. J is TRBJ2-1 and V is TRBV25-1; 10 bases match TRBD2. The CDR3 extends over 16 amino acids. J lost 9 bases, V lost 1 base, and 9 bases had no gene match. Germline CDR1 MGHDK, CDR2 SYGVNS.

This clonotype has a count of ten or more. V gene TRBV7-9 combines with J gene TRBJ2-5; maybe TRBD2 (6 bases). The CDR3 is 13 residues long. Looked up from germline, CDR1 is SEHNR and CDR2 is FQNEAQ (reference sequence). The V gene lost 8 bases and the J gene lost 1 base, with 11 bases spanning the gap. The CDR3 DNA sequence: TGTGCCAGCCGACGGGGGTCCCAAGAGACCCAGTACTTC. It encodes CASRRGSQETQYF.